This T cell receptor beta chain was retrieved from a study of T cells in tumors after PD-1 blockade. Study-wide background: Patients had no prior checkpoint blockade, systemic immunosuppressants, or anti-cancer therapy within 4 weeks.

Sequenced by immunoSEQ multiplex PCR; TCRdb stores in-frame clones only, minus some. The sample records around 25,000 clones, around four fifths being singletons. The V gene end was trimmed by 1 base and the J gene end by 8 bases; junction bases not matched to a gene: 8. Germline V gene sequence: CDR1 LGHDT, CDR2 YNNKEL (reference sequence). The CDR3 has 15 residues. To note about this clone: The antigen remains unidentified.

General study results and limits: Around 37% of tumor TCR clonotypes were also found in blood.

This rearrangement joins TRBV3-1 (or the pseudogene TRBV3-2) to TRBJ1-5, with 7 positions matching TRBD1. The receptor was isolated from a human donor with basal cell carcinoma. The source was PBMCs, collected after anti-PD-1 treatment. The CDR3 bases are TGTGCCAGCAGCCAAGGAACGGAGGGGGCAAAGCCCCAGCATTTT. As protein: CASSQGTEGAKPQHF.